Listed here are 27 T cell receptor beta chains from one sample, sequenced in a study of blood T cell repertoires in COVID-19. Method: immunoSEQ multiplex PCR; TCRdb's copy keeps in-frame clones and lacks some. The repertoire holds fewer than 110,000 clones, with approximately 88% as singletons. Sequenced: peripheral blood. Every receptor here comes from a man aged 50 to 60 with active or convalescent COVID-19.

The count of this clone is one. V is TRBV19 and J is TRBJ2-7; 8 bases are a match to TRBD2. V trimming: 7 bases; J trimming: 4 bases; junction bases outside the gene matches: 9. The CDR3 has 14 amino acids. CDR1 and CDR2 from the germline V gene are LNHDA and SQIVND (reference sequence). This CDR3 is CASMGLEGSYEQYF. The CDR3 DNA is TGTGCCAGTATGGGACTAGAGGGAAGTTACGAGCAGTACTTC.

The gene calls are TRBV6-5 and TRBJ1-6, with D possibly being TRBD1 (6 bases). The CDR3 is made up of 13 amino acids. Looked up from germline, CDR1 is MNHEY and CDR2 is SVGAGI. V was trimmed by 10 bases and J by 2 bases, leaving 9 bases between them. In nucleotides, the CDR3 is TGTGCCACCACAGGGACCTATAATTCACCCCTCCACTTT. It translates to CATTGTYNSPLHF.

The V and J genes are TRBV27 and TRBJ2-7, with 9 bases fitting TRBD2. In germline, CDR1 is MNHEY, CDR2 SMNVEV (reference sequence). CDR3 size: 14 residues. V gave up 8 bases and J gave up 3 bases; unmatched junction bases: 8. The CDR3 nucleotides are TGTGCCAGCGCGGTAGCGGGAGTAAACTACGAGCAGTACTTC. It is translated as CASAVAGVNYEQYF.

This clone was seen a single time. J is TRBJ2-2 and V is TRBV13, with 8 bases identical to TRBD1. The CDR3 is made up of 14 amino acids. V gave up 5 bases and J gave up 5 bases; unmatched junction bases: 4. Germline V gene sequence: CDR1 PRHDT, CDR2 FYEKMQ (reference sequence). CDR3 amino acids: CASSPTGDTGELFF. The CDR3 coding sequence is TGTGCCAGCAGCCCGACAGGGGATACCGGGGAGCTGTTTTTT.

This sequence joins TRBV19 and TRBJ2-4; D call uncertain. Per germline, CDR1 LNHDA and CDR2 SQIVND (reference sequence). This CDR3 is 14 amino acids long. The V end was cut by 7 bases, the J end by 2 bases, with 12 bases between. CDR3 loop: CASTPGSTKNIQYF. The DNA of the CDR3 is TGTGCCAGTACTCCCGGGTCTACCAAAAACATTCAGTACTTC.

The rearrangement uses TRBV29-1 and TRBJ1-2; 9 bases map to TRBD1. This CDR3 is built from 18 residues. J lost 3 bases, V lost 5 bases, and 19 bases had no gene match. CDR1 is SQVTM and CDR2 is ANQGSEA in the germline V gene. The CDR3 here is CSVRPGTGRGTHDYGYTF. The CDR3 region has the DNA TGCAGCGTTCGTCCCGGGACAGGGAGAGGAACTCATGACTATGGCTACACCTTC.

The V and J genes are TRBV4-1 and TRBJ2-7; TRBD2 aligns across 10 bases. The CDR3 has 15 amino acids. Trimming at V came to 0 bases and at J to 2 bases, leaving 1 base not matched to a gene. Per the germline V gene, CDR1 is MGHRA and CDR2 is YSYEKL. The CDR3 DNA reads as TGCGCCAGCAGCCAAGAAACTAGCGGGGCCTACGAGCAGTACTTC. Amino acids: CASSQETSGAYEQYF.

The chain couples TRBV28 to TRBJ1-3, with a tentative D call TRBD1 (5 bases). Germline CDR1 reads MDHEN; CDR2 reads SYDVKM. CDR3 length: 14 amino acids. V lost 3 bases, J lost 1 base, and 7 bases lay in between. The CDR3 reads CASSFPGSGNTIYF. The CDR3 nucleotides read TGTGCCAGCAGTTTCCCAGGGTCTGGAAACACCATATATTTT.

Here the CDR3 reads CASSLASGSADTQYF. As DNA, the CDR3 is TGTGCCAGCAGCTTAGCCTCGGGGTCAGCTGATACGCAGTATTTT. This chain uses TRBV7-2 with TRBJ2-3, with D perhaps matching TRBD2 (5 bases). CDR1 is SGHTA, CDR2 FQGNSA, per germline. The CDR3 has 15 amino acids. V lost 0 bases and J 6 bases, leaving 13 bases between the germline ends.

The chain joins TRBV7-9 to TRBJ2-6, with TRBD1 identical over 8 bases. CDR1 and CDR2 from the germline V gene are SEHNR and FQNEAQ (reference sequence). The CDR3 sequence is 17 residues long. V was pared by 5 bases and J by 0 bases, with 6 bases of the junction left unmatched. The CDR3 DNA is TGTGCCAGCAGCCTGGACAGGGTAGGCTCTGGGGCCAACGTCCTGACTTTC. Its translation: CASSLDRVGSGANVLTF.

CDR3 residues: CASSEGAGGYTF. CDR3 nucleotide sequence: TGTGCCAGCAGCGAGGGGGCGGGCGGCTACACCTTC. The chain links TRBV25-1 to TRBJ1-2, with 7 bases aligning to TRBD1. Germline V gene sequence: CDR1 MGHDK, CDR2 SYGVNS. This CDR3 contains 12 residues. The junction had 6 bases not matched to a gene; V was cut back by 6 bases and J by 8 bases.

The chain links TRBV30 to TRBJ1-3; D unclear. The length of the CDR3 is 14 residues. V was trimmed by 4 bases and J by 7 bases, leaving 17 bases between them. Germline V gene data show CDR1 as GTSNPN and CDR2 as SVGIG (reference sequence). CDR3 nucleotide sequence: TGTGCCTGGAACGGCGGGGTAAAGTGGAACACCATATATTTT. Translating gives CAWNGGVKWNTIYF.

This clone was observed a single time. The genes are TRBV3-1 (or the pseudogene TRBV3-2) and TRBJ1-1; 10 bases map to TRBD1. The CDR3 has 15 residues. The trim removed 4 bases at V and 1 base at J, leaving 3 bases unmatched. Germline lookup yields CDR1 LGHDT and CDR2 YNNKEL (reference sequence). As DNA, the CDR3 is TGTGCCAGCAGCCCACGGACAGGGGGGAACACTGAAGCTTTCTTT. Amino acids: CASSPRTGGNTEAFF.

The CDR3 nucleotides read TGTGCCAGCAGCTTAGGGGGACAGGGGGCTCAGCCCCAGCATTTT. It yields the protein CASSLGGQGAQPQHF. The chain couples TRBV11-2 to TRBJ1-5; 12 bases line up with TRBD1. CDR3 length: 15 amino acids. The V gene end was trimmed by 1 base and the J gene end by 6 bases; junction bases not matched to a gene: 1. Germline V gene data show CDR1 as SGHAT and CDR2 as FQNNGV.

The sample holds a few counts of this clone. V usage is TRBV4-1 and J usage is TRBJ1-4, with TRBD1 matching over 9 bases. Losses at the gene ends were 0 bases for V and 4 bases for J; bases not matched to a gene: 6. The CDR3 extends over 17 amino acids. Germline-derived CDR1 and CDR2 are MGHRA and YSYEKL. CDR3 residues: CASSQEAGTGNNEKLFF. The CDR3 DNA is TGCGCCAGCAGCCAAGAGGCCGGGACAGGGAATAATGAAAAACTGTTTTTT.

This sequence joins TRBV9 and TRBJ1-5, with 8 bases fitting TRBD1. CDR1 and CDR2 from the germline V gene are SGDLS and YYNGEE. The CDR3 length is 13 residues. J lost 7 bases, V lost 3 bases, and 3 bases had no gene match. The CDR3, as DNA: TGTGCCAGCAGCGACACAGGGGGACAGCCCCAGCATTTT. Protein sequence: CASSDTGGQPQHF.

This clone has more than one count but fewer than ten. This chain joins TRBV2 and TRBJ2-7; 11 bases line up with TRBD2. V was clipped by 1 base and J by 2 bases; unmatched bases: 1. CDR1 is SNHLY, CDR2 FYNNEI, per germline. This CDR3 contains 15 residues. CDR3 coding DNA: TGTGCCAGCAGTGAAGGACTAGCGGGGACCTACGAGCAGTACTTC. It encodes CASSEGLAGTYEQYF.

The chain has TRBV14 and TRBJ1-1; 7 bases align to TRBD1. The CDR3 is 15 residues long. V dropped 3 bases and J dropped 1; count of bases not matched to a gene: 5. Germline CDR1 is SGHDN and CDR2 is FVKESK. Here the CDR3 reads CASSQGNRGNTEAFF. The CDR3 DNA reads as TGTGCCAGCAGCCAGGGTAACAGGGGGAACACTGAAGCTTTCTTT.

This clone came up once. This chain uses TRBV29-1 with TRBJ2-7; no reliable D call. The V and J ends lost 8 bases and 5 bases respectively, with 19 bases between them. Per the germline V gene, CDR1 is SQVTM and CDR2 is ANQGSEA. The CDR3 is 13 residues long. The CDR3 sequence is CSFKPGARHEQYF. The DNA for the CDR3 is TGCAGCTTCAAGCCCGGAGCCCGTCACGAGCAGTACTTC.

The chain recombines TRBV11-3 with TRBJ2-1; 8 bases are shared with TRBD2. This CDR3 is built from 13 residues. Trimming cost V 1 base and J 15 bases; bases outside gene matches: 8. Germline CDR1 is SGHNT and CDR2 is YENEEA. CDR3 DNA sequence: TGTGCCAGCAGCTTAGCGGGAGGGCAGTCGCTGTTCTTC. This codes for CASSLAGGQSLFF.

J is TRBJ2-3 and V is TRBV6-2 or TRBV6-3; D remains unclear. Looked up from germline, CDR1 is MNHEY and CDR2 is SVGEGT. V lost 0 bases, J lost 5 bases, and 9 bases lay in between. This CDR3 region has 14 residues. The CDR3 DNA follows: TGTGCCAGCAGTTACTCGAGGCTGGTAGATACGCAGTATTTT. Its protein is CASSYSRLVDTQYF.

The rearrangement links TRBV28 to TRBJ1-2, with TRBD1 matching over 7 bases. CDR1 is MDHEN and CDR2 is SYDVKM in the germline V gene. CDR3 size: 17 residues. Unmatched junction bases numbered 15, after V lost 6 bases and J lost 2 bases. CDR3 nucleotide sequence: TGTGCCAGCAGACCGACCAGACAGGGAGGATTAAACTATGGCTACACCTTC. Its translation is CASRPTRQGGLNYGYTF.

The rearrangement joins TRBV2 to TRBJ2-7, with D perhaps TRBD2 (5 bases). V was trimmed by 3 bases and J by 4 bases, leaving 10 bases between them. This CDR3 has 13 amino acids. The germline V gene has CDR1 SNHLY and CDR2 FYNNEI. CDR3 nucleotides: TGTGCCAGCAGTGACGAGACTACGTACGAGCAGTACTTC. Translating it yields CASSDETTYEQYF.

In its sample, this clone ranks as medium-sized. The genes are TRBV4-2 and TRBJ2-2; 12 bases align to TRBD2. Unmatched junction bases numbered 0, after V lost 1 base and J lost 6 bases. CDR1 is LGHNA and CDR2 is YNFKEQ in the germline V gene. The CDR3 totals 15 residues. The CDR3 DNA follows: TGTGCCAGCAGCCAAGGACTAGCGGGAGCCGGGGAGCTGTTTTTT. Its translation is CASSQGLAGAGELFF.

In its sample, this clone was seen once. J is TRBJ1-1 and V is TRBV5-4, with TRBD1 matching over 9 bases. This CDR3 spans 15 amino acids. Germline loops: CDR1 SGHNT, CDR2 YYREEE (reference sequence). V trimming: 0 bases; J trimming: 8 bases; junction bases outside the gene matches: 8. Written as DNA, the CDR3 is TGTGCCAGCAGCTTGGCTGGGGGACAGGGATGGGAAGCTTTCTTT. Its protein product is CASSLAGGQGWEAFF.

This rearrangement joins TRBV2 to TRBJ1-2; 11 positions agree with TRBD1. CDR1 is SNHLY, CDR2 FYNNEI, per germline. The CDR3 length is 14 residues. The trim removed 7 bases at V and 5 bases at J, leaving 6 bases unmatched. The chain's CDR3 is CASISGTGGYGYTF. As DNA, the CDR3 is TGTGCCAGCATCTCAGGGACAGGGGGTTATGGCTACACCTTC.

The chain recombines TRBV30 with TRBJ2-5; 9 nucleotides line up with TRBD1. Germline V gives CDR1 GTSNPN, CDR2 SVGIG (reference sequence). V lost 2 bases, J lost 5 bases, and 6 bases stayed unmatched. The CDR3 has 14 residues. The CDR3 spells CAWSRDRGEETQYF. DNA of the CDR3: TGTGCCTGGAGTAGAGACAGGGGGGAGGAGACCCAGTACTTC.